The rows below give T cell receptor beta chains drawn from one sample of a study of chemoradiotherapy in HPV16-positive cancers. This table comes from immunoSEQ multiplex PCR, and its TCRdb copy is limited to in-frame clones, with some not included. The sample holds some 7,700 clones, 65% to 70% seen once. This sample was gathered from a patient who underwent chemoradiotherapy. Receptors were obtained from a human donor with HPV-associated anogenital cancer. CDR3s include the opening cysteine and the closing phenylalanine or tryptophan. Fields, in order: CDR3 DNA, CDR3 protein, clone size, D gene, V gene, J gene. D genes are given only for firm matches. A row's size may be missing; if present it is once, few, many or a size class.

TGTGCCAGCCGGTTAGGGGAGTTCCAAGAGACCCAGTACTTC	CASRLGEFQETQYF	few	-	TRBV27	TRBJ2-5
TGTGCCAGCAGCTTGGTTGGCGGGGGCGCAGAGAACACTGAAGCTTTCTTT	CASSLVGGGAENTEAFF	-	-	TRBV5-8	TRBJ1-1
TGTGCCAGCAGCTTCCGCGGGCGCACAGATACGCAGTATTTT	CASSFRGRTDTQYF	few	-	TRBV11-3	TRBJ2-3
TGTGCCAGCAGCTTGTGGGCAGGGGGCGCCGGCACTGAAGCTTTCTTT	CASSLWAGGAGTEAFF	-	TRBD1	TRBV5-5	TRBJ1-1
TGTGCCAGCAGTTCGAACTACGAGCAGTACTTC	CASSSNYEQYF	-	-	TRBV2	TRBJ2-7
TGTGCCAGCAGCTCCCGACGGGGGAACACTGAAGCTTTCTTT	CASSSRRGNTEAFF	-	-	TRBV7-2	TRBJ1-1
TGTGCCAGCAGCTTATGGGGAGATGGCTACACCTTC	CASSLWGDGYTF	-	-	TRBV7-9	TRBJ1-2
TGTGCCAGCAGCGGGGGCGTGTGGGGGGAGACGACGTACGAGCAGTACTTC	CASSGGVWGETTYEQYF	-	-	TRBV5-6	TRBJ2-7
TGTGCCAGCAGTCAACAGGGGGATGGGACTGAAGCTTTCTTT	CASSQQGDGTEAFF	once	TRBD1	TRBV7-2	TRBJ1-1
TGTGCCAGCAGCGGACAACCTAGCGGGGCGACTTTATTTTCTAGCACAGATACGCAGTATTTT	CASSGQPSGATLFSSTDTQYF	once	TRBD2	TRBV9	TRBJ2-3
TGTGCCAGCAGTTTAGCGGGTCAAAATCAGCCCCAGCATTTT	CASSLAGQNQPQHF	-	-	TRBV6-6	TRBJ1-5
TGTGCCAGCAGCGCCCGACTAGCGGGAGCCTTAGATACGCAGTATTTT	CASSARLAGALDTQYF	-	TRBD2	TRBV9	TRBJ2-3
TGTGCCAGCAGCTCCACTAGCGGAACGCAAGAGACCCAGTACTTC	CASSSTSGTQETQYF	few	TRBD2	TRBV7-6	TRBJ2-5
TGTGCCAGCAGCGTAGTAGGAAACGCCTACGAGCAGTACTTC	CASSVVGNAYEQYF	few	-	TRBV9	TRBJ2-7
TGTGCCAGCAGCTCAAATCGACTAGCGGGGGGGCGGGAGCAGTTCTTC	CASSSNRLAGGREQFF	-	TRBD2	TRBV4-2	TRBJ2-1
TGTGCCCACGCGGGGGCCGCCGGGGAGCTGTTTTTT	CAHAGAAGELFF	-	-	TRBV30	TRBJ2-2
TGTGCCAGCAGTGGTTTAGCGGGAGTCTACGAGCAGTACTTC	CASSGLAGVYEQYF	-	TRBD2	TRBV25-1	TRBJ2-7
TGTGCCTGGGGCAGCGGGGGACCTGAAGCTTTCTTT	CAWGSGGPEAFF	few	-	TRBV30	TRBJ1-1
TGTGCCAGCAGTCCCCCCGCAAGGCAAGAGACCCAGTACTTC	CASSPPARQETQYF	-	-	TRBV28	TRBJ2-5
TGCAGCGTTGAGTTAGCGGGAGAGGATACGCAGTATTTT	CSVELAGEDTQYF	-	TRBD2	TRBV29-1	TRBJ2-3
TGTGCCAGCAGCTTAACAGGGTGGACTGAAGCTTTCTTT	CASSLTGWTEAFF	few	-	TRBV11-3	TRBJ1-1
TGTGCCAGCAGTTCCCACGCCCCACCGGGTAACTATGGCTACACCTTC	CASSSHAPPGNYGYTF	-	-	TRBV28	TRBJ1-2
TGTGCCAGCACCAGACCCAGGGAAACTGAAGCTTTCTTT	CASTRPRETEAFF	-	-	TRBV2	TRBJ1-1
TGTGCCAGCAGCAAAGCTAGGACTAGCGGGAAAACCTACGTCGAGCAGTACTTC	CASSKARTSGKTYVEQYF	-	-	TRBV21-1	TRBJ2-7
TGCGCCAGCAGCCAACCAGGGCGATTCCAGACCCAGTACTTC	CASSQPGRFQTQYF	-	-	TRBV4-1	TRBJ2-5
TGCGCCAGCAGCTTGGCCGGCTGGAGGGACGGGGGCACTGAAGCTTTCTTT	CASSLAGWRDGGTEAFF	once	-	TRBV5-1	TRBJ1-1
TGTGCCAGCAGCAAGATGGGGGCCCAGAGAGGCGGCTACACCTTC	CASSKMGAQRGGYTF	-	-	TRBV5-6	TRBJ1-2
TGTGCCAGTAGAGAGAGACAGGGCGGGCGAGAGACCCAGTACTTC	CASRERQGGRETQYF	-	TRBD1	TRBV19	TRBJ2-5
TGTGCCACCACAGGGGGTTTAACCGGGGAGCTGTTTTTT	CATTGGLTGELFF	-	TRBD1	TRBV27	TRBJ2-2
TGTGCCAGCAGCCCCAGTCCGGAGACAAATTCACCCCTCCACTTT	CASSPSPETNSPLHF	-	-	TRBV7-8	TRBJ1-6
TGTGCCAGCAGCTTCAAAAATATAAGGAATACGCAGTATTTT	CASSFKNIRNTQYF	few	-	TRBV5-4	TRBJ2-3
TGTGCCAGCAGCTTAACCACCCAGGATACGCAGTATTTT	CASSLTTQDTQYF	-	-	TRBV7-6	TRBJ2-3
TGCGCCAGCAGCAGGGGTGAGGGAATCATGAACACTGAAGCTTTCTTT	CASSRGEGIMNTEAFF	-	-	TRBV4-1	TRBJ1-1
TGTGCCAGCAGTGAGGACCCTGAAGTATTGACTGAAGCTTTCTTT	CASSEDPEVLTEAFF	-	-	TRBV2	TRBJ1-1
TGTGCCTCCGGGGCGTATGGCTACACCTTC	CASGAYGYTF	-	-	TRBV28	TRBJ1-2
TGTGCCAGCAGTGACCGGACAGGTATGGAGCCCCAGCATTTT	CASSDRTGMEPQHF	-	TRBD1	TRBV2	TRBJ1-5
TGCGCCAGCAGCCGAGGGGATTATGAGACCCAGTACTTC	CASSRGDYETQYF	-	-	TRBV5-1	TRBJ2-5
TGCAGCGCCGGACACTCCGGGGAGCTGTTTTTT	CSAGHSGELFF	few	-	TRBV29-1	TRBJ2-2
TGCGCCAGCAGCTCCGACAGTACGACCACCGGGGAGCTGTTTTTT	CASSSDSTTTGELFF	-	-	TRBV5-1	TRBJ2-2
TGTGCCAGCAGCTGGTCGGGAAACTCTGGAAACACCATATATTTT	CASSWSGNSGNTIYF	few	-	TRBV7-2	TRBJ1-3
TGTGCCAGCATCGCCACAGGGGAGTCTTACACTGAAGCTTTCTTT	CASIATGESYTEAFF	-	TRBD1	TRBV19	TRBJ1-1
TGTGCCAGCACCCAATCCACAGGGAACACTGAAGCTTTCTTT	CASTQSTGNTEAFF	-	-	TRBV6-6	TRBJ1-1
TGTGCCAGCAGCCCCCACTTCTCTGGAAACACCATATATTTT	CASSPHFSGNTIYF	-	-	TRBV9	TRBJ1-3
TGTGCCAGCAGCTTAGTACCGGCAGCTAACACTGAAGCTTTCTTT	CASSLVPAANTEAFF	few	-	TRBV11-2	TRBJ1-1